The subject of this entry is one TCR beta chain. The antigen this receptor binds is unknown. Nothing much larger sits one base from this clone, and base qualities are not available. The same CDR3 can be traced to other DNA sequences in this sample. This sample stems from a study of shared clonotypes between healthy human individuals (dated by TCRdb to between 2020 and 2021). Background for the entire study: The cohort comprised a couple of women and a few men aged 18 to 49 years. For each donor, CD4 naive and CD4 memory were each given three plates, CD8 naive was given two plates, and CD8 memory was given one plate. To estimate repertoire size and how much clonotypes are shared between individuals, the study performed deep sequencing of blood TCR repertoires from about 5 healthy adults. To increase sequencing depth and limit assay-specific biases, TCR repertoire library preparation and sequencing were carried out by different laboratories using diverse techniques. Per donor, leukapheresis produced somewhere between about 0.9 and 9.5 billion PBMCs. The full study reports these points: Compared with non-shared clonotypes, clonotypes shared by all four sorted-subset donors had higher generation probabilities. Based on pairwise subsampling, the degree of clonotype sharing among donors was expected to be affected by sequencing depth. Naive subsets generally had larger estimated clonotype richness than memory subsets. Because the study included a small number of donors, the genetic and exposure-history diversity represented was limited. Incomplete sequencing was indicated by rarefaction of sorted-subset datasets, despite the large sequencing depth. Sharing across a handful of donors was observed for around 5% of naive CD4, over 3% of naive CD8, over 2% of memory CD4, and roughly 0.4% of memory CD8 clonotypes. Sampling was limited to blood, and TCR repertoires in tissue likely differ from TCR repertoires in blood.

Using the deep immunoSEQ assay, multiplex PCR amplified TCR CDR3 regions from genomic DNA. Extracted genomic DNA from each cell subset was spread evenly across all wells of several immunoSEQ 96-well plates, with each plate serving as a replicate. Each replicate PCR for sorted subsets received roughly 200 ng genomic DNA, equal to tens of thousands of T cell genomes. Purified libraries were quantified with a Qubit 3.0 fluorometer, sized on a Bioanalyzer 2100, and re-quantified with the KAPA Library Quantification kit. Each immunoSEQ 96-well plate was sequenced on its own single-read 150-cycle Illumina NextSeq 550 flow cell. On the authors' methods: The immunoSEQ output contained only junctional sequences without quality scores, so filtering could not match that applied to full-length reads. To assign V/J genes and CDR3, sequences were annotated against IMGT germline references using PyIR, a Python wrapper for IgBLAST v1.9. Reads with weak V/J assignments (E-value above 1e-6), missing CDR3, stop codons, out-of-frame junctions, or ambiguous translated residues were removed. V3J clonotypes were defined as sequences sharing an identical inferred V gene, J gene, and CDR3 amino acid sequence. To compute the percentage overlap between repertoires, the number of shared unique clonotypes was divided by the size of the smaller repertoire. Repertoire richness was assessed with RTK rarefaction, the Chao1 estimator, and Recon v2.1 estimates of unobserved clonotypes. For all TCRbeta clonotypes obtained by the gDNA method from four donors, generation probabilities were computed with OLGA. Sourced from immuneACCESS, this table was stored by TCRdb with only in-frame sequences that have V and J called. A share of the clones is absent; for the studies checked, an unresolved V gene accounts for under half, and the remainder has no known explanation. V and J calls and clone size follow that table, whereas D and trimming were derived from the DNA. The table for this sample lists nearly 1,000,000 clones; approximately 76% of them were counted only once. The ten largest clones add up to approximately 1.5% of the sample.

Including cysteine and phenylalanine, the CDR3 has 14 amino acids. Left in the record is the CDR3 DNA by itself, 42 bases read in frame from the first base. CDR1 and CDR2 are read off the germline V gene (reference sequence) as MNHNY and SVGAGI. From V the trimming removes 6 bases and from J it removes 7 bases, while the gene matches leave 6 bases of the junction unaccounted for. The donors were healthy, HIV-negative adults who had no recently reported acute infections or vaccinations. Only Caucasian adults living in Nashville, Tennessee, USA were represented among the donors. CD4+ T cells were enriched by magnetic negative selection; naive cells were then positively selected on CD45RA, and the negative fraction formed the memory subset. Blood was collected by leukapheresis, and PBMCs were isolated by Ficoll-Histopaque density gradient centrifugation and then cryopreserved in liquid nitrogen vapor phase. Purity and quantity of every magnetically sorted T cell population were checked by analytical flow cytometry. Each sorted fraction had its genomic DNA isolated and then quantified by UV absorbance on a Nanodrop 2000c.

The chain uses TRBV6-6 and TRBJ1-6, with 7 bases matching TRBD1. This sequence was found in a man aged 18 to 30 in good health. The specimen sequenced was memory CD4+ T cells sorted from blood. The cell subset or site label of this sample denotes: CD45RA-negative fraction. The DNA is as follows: TGTGCCAGCAGCTCGACAGGGCCGAATTCACCCCTCCACTTT. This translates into CASSSTGPNSPLHF.